This TCR beta chain was observed in a study of T-cell memory formation after mild COVID-19. This clonotype was recorded a few times. This CDR3 is 14 amino acids long. With 1 base removed from V and 4 bases from J, the gap between germline ends came to 10 bases. The germline V gene has CDR1 MGHRA and CDR2 YSYEKL. Using its own MiXCR run on the 5' RACE reads, TCRdb lists one record per CDR3 protein. The sample yields fewer than 350,000 distinct CDR3 sequences, approximately 14% seen once. Material: PBMCs or a T cell subset sorted from them (not recorded which). The sequence was collected from a man aged 18 to 30 who had mild COVID-19 (a few samples of this study predate the infection). Cell type and time point are not known. V is TRBV4-1 and J is TRBJ1-2; D gene uncertain. As DNA, the CDR3 is TGCGCCAGCAGCCAAGTGGGCAGCCGCTATGGCTACACCTTC. Translation: CASSQVGSRYGYTF.